Below, 22 T cell receptor beta chains from the same sample are listed, as sequenced in a study of response to subunit inactivated influenza vaccine. A single record per CDR3 protein comes from TCRdb applying MiXCR to the RT-PCR reads. This table has 530,000 or so distinct CDR3 sequences, 14% appearing once. The sequencing used PBMCs from blood, collected roughly 12 days after vaccination. These receptors all stem from a man aged 45 to 65 who received an inactivated influenza vaccine.

V gene TRBV7-8 combines with J gene TRBJ2-2; D may be TRBD1 (5 bases). The germline V and J ends were trimmed by 3 bases and 1 base, with 15 bases remaining between them. There are 17 residues in the CDR3. Germline V lookup: CDR1 SGHVS, CDR2 FQNEAQ. The CDR3 here is CASSFRAGKGNTGELFF. The DNA of the CDR3 is TGTGCCAGCAGCTTCAGGGCTGGGAAGGGGAACACCGGGGAGCTGTTTTTT.

The J gene is TRBJ2-6, the V gene TRBV4-1; D unresolved. The CDR3 runs 16 residues. Germline V gene sequence: CDR1 MGHRA, CDR2 YSYEKL. V lost 2 bases, J lost 0 bases, and 8 bases lay in between. CDR3 nucleotide sequence: TGCGCCAGCAGCCAACTGTCTCGCTCTGGGGCCAACGTCCTGACTTTC. This sequence encodes CASSQLSRSGANVLTF.

At least ten counts were recorded for this clonotype. V usage is TRBV9 and J usage is TRBJ2-1; 8 positions agree with TRBD2. This CDR3 region has 13 residues. J lost 12 bases, V lost 2 bases, and 7 bases had no gene match. CDR1 is SGDLS and CDR2 is YYNGEE in the germline V gene. The CDR3 region is CASSVSGGRAQFF. CDR3 in DNA: TGTGCCAGCAGCGTCAGCGGGGGCCGGGCGCAGTTCTTC.

This clonotype has at least ten counts. This chain connects TRBV5-1 to TRBJ2-1; TRBD1 aligns across 9 bases. J gave up 6 bases and V 0 bases, and 4 bases lay outside the gene matches. CDR3 length equals 15 residues. From germline, CDR1 is SGHRS and CDR2 YFSETQ. This chain's CDR3 is CASSLGGQGLNEQFF. In DNA, the CDR3 is TGCGCCAGCAGCTTGGGGGGACAGGGCCTCAATGAGCAGTTCTTC.

This clonotype was found many times. V and J are TRBV19 and TRBJ1-1, with a possible D match to TRBD1 (5 bases). From germline, CDR1 is LNHDA and CDR2 SQIVND (reference sequence). The CDR3 runs to 12 residues. The CDR3 sequence is CTSGTGNTEAFF. Written as DNA, the CDR3 is TGTACTTCCGGGACGGGGAACACTGAAGCTTTCTTT.

There are a few counts of this clonotype. The J gene is TRBJ2-1, the V gene TRBV15; tentative D call: TRBD2 (6 bases). Germline V gene data show CDR1 as LNHNV and CDR2 as YYDKDF (reference sequence). The CDR3 spans 15 residues. V was trimmed by 0 bases and J by 3 bases, leaving 9 bases between them. The CDR3 loop reads CATSREGLGYNEQFF. The CDR3 nucleotides read TGTGCCACCAGCAGAGAGGGACTTGGCTACAATGAGCAGTTCTTC.

A few counts support this clonotype. The chain links TRBV28 to TRBJ2-4; D unclear. CDR1 and CDR2 (germline): MDHEN, SYDVKM. This CDR3 is built from 15 residues. V was trimmed by 3 bases and J by 0 bases, leaving 9 bases between them. This CDR3 reads CASSFPRLAKNIQYF. In nucleotides, the CDR3 is TGTGCCAGCAGTTTTCCCAGACTAGCCAAAAACATTCAGTACTTC.

The gene calls are TRBV6-5 and TRBJ2-3, with TRBD2 matching 8 bases. There are 17 residues in the CDR3. CDR1 and CDR2 (germline): MNHEY, SVGAGI. Unmatched junction bases numbered 8, after V lost 3 bases and J lost 0 bases. CDR3 loop: CASSYLPTSVSTDTQYF. DNA of the CDR3: TGTGCCAGCAGTTATTTGCCGACTAGCGTAAGCACAGATACGCAGTATTTT.

The sample holds a few counts of this clonotype. V is TRBV28 and J is TRBJ1-1; possibly TRBD1 for D (5 bases). This CDR3 is built from 13 residues. The V end lost 3 bases, the J end lost 6 bases, and 11 bases lay between the germline ends. The germline V gene encodes CDR1 MDHEN and CDR2 SYDVKM. The CDR3 DNA follows: TGTGCCAGCAGTTTTAGGGGACCACCTGAAGCTTTCTTT. Amino acids: CASSFRGPPEAFF.

V is TRBV7-8 and J is TRBJ2-6; D unclear. The CDR3 has 18 residues. The V gene lost 1 base and the J gene lost 0 bases, with 13 bases spanning the gap. Germline CDR1 SGHVS, CDR2 FQNEAQ. CDR3 nucleotide sequence: TGTGCCAGCAGCTTAGAGTCACTGCCTAGCTCTGGGGCCAACGTCCTGACTTTC. Protein: CASSLESLPSSGANVLTF.

This clonotype has at least ten counts. The V and J genes are TRBV6-4 and TRBJ2-3, with a weak D call TRBD2 (6 bases). This CDR3 comprises 16 residues. V was trimmed by 0 bases and J by 1 base, leaving 11 bases between them. From germline, CDR1 is MRHNA and CDR2 SNTAGT. The CDR3 coding sequence is TGTGCCAGCAGTGACTCGGGGGGTAGTGGCACAGATACGCAGTATTTT. This codes for CASSDSGGSGTDTQYF.

The V and J genes are TRBV18 and TRBJ2-7, with TRBD1 identical over 8 bases. The CDR3 has 14 residues. Germline V gene data show CDR1 as KGHSH and CDR2 as LQKENI. With V trimmed by 5 bases and J by 2 bases, 5 bases remained unmatched. Here the CDR3 DNA reads TGTGCCAGCTCAACTTCGGGACAGGCCTACGAGCAGTACTTC. It specifies CASSTSGQAYEQYF.

The chain couples TRBV7-2 to TRBJ2-4; no clear D gene. V was pared by 0 bases and J by 1 base, with 13 bases between. Germline values: CDR1 SGHTA, CDR2 FQGNSA. The CDR3 covers 17 residues. DNA for the CDR3: TGTGCCAGCAGCTTAGCGGTGGGCCCTGGGGCCAAAAACATTCAGTACTTC. This encodes CASSLAVGPGAKNIQYF.

The CDR3 region is CASSLDGVFGNEQFF. The DNA for the CDR3 is TGCGCCAGCAGCTTGGACGGGGTCTTCGGTAATGAGCAGTTCTTC. The V and J genes are TRBV5-1 and TRBJ2-1; possibly TRBD2 for D (5 bases). Germline V lookup: CDR1 SGHRS, CDR2 YFSETQ. V shed 0 bases and J shed 7 bases, with 14 bases lying between them. This CDR3 comprises 15 residues.

The chain carries TRBV28 and TRBJ2-5; no clear D. This CDR3 spans 15 amino acids. CDR1 MDHEN and CDR2 SYDVKM come from the germline V gene. V was shortened by 2 bases and J by 2 bases, with 12 bases between the two germline ends. The CDR3 DNA reads as TGTGCCAGCAGTTTAGCTGACGCCGATCAAGAGACCCAGTACTTC. This sequence encodes CASSLADADQETQYF.

This clonotype was picked up many times. The chain combines TRBV6-2 or TRBV6-3 with TRBJ2-2; no clear D gene. CDR1 MNHEY and CDR2 SVGEGT come from the germline V gene. There are 13 residues in the CDR3. The V end was cut by 4 bases, the J end by 0 bases, with 3 bases between. CDR3 sequence reads: CASSFANTGELFF. The CDR3 DNA reads TGTGCCAGCAGTTTCGCGAACACCGGGGAGCTGTTTTTT.

The J gene is TRBJ2-7, the V gene TRBV4-2; D not certain. Per germline, CDR1 LGHNA and CDR2 YNFKEQ. Trimming pared 5 bases from V and 4 bases from J, leaving 15 bases between. The CDR3 sequence is 14 residues long. DNA for the CDR3: TGTGCCAGCAGCTCCCGTCTTGGGCCTTACGAGCAGTACTTC. It is translated as CASSSRLGPYEQYF.

This clonotype was detected only a few times. The rearrangement joins TRBV18 to TRBJ2-1; 10 nucleotides match TRBD2. The germline CDR1 and CDR2 sequences are KGHSH and LQKENI. The CDR3 sequence is 16 residues long. Losses at the gene ends were 3 bases for V and 4 bases for J; bases not matched to a gene: 6. This CDR3 is CASSPSTSGLYNEQFF. The CDR3 DNA is TGTGCCAGCTCACCCTCGACTAGCGGGCTGTACAATGAGCAGTTCTTC.

The CDR3 DNA reads TGTGCCAGCAGCTTAATACTAGACGGGGAGCTGTTTTTT. Amino acids: CASSLILDGELFF. This chain links TRBV7-9 with TRBJ2-2; possibly TRBD2 for D (5 bases). V was trimmed by 2 bases and J by 7 bases, leaving 8 bases between them. CDR1 and CDR2 (germline): SEHNR, FQNEAQ (reference sequence). This CDR3 contains 13 residues.

The gene calls are TRBV20-1 and TRBJ2-1; TRBD2 might be the D (6 bases). The CDR3 has 15 residues. Germline loops: CDR1 DFQATT, CDR2 SNEGSKA (reference sequence). V lost 2 bases to trimming and J lost 0 bases, with 11 bases between them. The CDR3 reads CSARSGASSYNEQFF. CDR3 nucleotide sequence: TGCAGTGCTAGATCGGGAGCCAGCTCCTACAATGAGCAGTTCTTC.

The V gene is TRBV4-1, the J gene TRBJ2-7; D may be TRBD2 (5 bases). The germline V gene encodes CDR1 MGHRA and CDR2 YSYEKL. V was trimmed by 0 bases and J by 3 bases, leaving 9 bases between them. The CDR3 totals 14 residues. The CDR3 DNA reads TGCGCCAGCAGCCAAGATTGGACTTTCTACGAGCAGTACTTC. Translating it yields CASSQDWTFYEQYF.

The chain couples TRBV5-6 to TRBJ1-6, with D hard to call. Trimming removed 5 bases from V and 7 bases from J, with 16 bases in between. Germline V gene lookup returns CDR1 SGHDT and CDR2 YYEEEE. CDR3 length: 15 amino acids. The CDR3 here is CASRYWGTENSPLHF. As DNA, the CDR3 is TGTGCCAGCAGGTACTGGGGTACGGAGAATTCACCCCTCCACTTT.